Sequencing of this T cell receptor beta chain was carried out in a study of blood T cell repertoires in COVID-19. Study summary: Sites in the United States, Italy and Spain provided acute and convalescent COVID-19 samples.

Trimming cost V 2 bases and J 5 bases; bases outside gene matches: 5. Looked up from germline, CDR1 is MNHEY and CDR2 is SVGAGI. The CDR3 spans 15 residues. Clones were read by immunoSEQ multiplex PCR, and TCRdb kept only the in-frame ones, dropping some. In the table there are some 210,000 clones, around nine tenths of which are singletons. Enrolled during active infection, Seattle patients were then followed longitudinally. Sequencing was done on a sample of peripheral blood. This chain uses TRBV6-5 with TRBJ2-2, with 7 bases that match TRBD2. The source is a man aged 55 to 69 with COVID-19, enrolled during active disease. The CDR3 sequence is CASSYGAGETGELFF. CDR3 in DNA: TGTGCCAGCAGTTACGGGGCGGGAGAGACCGGGGAGCTGTTTTTT.